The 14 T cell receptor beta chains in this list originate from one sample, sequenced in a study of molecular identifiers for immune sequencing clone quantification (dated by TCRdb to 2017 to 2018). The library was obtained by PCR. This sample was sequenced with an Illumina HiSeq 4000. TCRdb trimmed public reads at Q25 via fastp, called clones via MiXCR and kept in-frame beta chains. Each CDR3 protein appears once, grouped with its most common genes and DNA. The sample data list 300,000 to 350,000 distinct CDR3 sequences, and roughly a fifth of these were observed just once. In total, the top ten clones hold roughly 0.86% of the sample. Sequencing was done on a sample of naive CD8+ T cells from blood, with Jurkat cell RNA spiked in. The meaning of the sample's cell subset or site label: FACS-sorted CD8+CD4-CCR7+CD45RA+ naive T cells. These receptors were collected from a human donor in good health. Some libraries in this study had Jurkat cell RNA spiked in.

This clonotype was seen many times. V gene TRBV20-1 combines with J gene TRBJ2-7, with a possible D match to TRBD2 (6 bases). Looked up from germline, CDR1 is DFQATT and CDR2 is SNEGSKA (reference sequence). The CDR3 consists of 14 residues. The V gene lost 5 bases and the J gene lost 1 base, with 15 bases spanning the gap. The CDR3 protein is CSAAGRDGSYEQYF. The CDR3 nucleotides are TGCAGTGCTGCGGGACGGGACGGGTCCTACGAGCAGTACTTC.

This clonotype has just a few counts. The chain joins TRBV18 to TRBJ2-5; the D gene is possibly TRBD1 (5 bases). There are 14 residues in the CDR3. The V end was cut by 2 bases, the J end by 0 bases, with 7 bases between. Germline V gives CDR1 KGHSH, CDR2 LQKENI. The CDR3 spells CASSPTRDQETQYF. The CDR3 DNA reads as TGTGCCAGCTCACCAACCAGGGACCAAGAGACCCAGTACTTC.

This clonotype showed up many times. CDR3 sequence: CASSLLGVTGELFF. DNA for the CDR3: TGTGCCAGCAGCCTCTTGGGGGTTACCGGGGAGCTGTTTTTT. The gene calls are TRBV7-9 and TRBJ2-2; TRBD1 or TRBD2 may be the D gene (5 bases each). The CDR3 has 14 residues. Germline V gives CDR1 SEHNR, CDR2 FQNEAQ (reference sequence). V dropped 5 bases and J dropped 5 bases, with 12 bases sitting between them.

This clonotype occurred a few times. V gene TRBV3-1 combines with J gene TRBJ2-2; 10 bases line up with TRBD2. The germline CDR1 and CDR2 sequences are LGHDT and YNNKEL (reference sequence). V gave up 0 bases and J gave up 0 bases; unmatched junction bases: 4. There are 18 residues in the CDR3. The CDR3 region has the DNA TGTGCCAGCAGCCAAGATCTAGCGGGAGCCACGAACACCGGGGAGCTGTTTTTT. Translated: CASSQDLAGATNTGELFF.

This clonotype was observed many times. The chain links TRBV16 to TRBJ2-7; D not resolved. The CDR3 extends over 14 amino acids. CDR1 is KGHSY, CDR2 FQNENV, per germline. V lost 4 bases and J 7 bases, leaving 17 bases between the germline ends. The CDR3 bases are TGTGCCAGCAGCCTCAACCTGGACCGTAAGGAGCAGTACTTC. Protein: CASSLNLDRKEQYF.

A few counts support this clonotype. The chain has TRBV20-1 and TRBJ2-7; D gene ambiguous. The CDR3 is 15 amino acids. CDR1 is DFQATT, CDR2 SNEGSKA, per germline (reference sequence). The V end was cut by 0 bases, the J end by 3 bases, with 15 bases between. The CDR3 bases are TGCAGTGCTAGAGATAACAAGAGCCCGAACTACGAGCAGTACTTC. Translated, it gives CSARDNKSPNYEQYF.

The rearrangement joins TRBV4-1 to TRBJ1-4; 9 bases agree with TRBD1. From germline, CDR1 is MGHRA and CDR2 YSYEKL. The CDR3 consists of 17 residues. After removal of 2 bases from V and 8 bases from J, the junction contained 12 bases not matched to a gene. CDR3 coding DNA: TGCGCCAGCAGCCAACTACATCCAGGACAGGGGTGGGAAAAACTGTTTTTT. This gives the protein CASSQLHPGQGWEKLFF.

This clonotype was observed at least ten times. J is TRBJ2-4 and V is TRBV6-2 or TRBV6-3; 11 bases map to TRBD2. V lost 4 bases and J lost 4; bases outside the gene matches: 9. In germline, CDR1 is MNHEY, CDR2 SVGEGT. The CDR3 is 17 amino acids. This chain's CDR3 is CASSSPGTSGLKNIQYF. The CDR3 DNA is TGTGCCAGCAGTTCCCCGGGGACTAGCGGACTTAAAAACATTCAGTACTTC.

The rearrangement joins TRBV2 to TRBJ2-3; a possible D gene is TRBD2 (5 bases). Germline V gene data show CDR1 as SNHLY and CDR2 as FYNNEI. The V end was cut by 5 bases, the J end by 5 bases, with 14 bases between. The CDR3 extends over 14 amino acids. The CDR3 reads CASSPGVVGDTQYF. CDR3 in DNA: TGTGCCAGCAGTCCCGGGGTAGTCGGAGATACGCAGTATTTT.

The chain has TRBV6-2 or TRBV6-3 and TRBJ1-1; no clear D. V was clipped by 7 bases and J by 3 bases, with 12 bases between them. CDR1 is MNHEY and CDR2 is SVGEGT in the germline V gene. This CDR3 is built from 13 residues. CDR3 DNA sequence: TGTGCCAGCACCGGGGTTATGGACACTGAAGCTTTCTTT. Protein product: CASTGVMDTEAFF.

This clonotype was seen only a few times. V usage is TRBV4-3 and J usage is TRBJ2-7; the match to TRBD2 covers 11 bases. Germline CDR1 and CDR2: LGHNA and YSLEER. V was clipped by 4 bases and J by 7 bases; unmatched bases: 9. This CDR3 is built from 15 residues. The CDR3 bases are TGCGCCAGCAGCCCCGGGACTAGCGGACTGGGGGAGCAGTACTTC. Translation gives CASSPGTSGLGEQYF.

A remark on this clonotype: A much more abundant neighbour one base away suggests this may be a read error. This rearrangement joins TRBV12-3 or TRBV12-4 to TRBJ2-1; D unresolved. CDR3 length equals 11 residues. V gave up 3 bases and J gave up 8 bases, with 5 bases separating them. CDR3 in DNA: TGTGCCAGCAGTTTCACGGATGAGCAGTTCTTC. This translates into CASSFTDEQFF.

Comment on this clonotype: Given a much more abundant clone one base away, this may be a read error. CDR3 sequence (DNA): TGTGCCAGCAGCTTACTCGAAGCGAACACCGGGGAGCCGTTTTTT. It encodes CASSLLEANTGEPFF. The V gene is TRBV7-9, the J gene TRBJ2-2; TRBD2 is a possible D gene (5 bases). In germline, CDR1 is SEHNR, CDR2 FQNEAQ (reference sequence). The length of the CDR3 is 15 residues.

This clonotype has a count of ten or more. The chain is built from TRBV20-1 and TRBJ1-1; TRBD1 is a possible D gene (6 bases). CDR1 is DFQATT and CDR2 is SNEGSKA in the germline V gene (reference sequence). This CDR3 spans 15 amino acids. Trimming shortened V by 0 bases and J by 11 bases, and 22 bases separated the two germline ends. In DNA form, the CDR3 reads TGCAGTGCTAGAGATATTGAGGTCCCGGGGGCGGAGGCTTTCTTT. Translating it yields CSARDIEVPGAEAFF.